The 18 T cell receptor beta chains below were found in one sample sequenced in a study of liver allograft versus peripheral blood T cells. Study in general: Repertoires of T cell receptors in transplanted livers were compared with recipients' peripheral blood repertoires.

TCRdb reprocessed the reads with MiXCR, giving one entry per CDR3 protein. The table has 13,000 or so distinct CDR3 sequences, around 18% seen once. These receptors originate from a human patient who had a liver transplant. The graft donor may be the source of some T cells.

This clonotype was seen a few times. The chain carries TRBV9 and TRBJ2-7, with D possibly matching TRBD2 (5 bases). The CDR3 has 14 residues. Per the germline V gene, CDR1 is SGDLS and CDR2 is YYNGEE. V lost 0 bases to trimming and J lost 0 bases, with 7 bases between them. For the CDR3, the DNA is TGTGCCAGCAGCGTAGGTCGGGGCTCCTACGAGCAGTACTTC. This sequence encodes CASSVGRGSYEQYF.

In this sample, this clonotype is medium-sized. This chain connects TRBV9 to TRBJ1-6; D not resolved. The CDR3 has 15 amino acids. The V and J ends lost 0 bases and 9 bases respectively, with 13 bases between them. CDR1 and CDR2 (germline): SGDLS, YYNGEE. The CDR3 DNA is TGTGCCAGCAGCGTAGGGTGGCCAGAGGGTTCACCCCTCCACTTT. Amino acids: CASSVGWPEGSPLHF.

This clonotype has a handful of counts. Written as DNA, the CDR3 is TGTGCCAGCAGCCTCCGGACTTTTACCTACGAGCAGTACTTC. Amino acid sequence: CASSLRTFTYEQYF. The chain joins TRBV28 to TRBJ2-7; tentatively, D is TRBD2 (5 bases). The length of the CDR3 is 14 residues. V lost 6 bases to trimming and J lost 2 bases, with 14 bases between them. CDR1 MDHEN and CDR2 SYDVKM come from the germline V gene. The entire variable domain, with the rest obtained from reference TRBV28 and TRBJ2-7, is as follows: DVKVTQSSRYLVKRTGEKVFLECVQDMDHENMFWYRQDPGLGLRLIYFSYDVKMKEKGDIPEGYSVSREKKERFSLILESASTNQTSMYLCASSLRTFTYEQYFGPGTRLTVT.

By proportion, this clonotype is medium-sized. The chain carries TRBV27 and TRBJ2-7; no clear D. The CDR3 length is 14 residues. Germline V gene data show CDR1 as MNHEY and CDR2 as SMNVEV (reference sequence). Trimming took off 2 bases at V and 0 bases at J, with 8 bases between the two ends. CDR3 DNA sequence: TGTGCCAGCAGTTTAGGGCAACTCTCCTACGAGCAGTACTTC. This sequence encodes CASSLGQLSYEQYF.

This clonotype counts as medium-sized (0.01 to 0.1%). This chain connects TRBV15 to TRBJ1-2; D might be TRBD1 (5 bases). The CDR3 has 14 residues. V was trimmed by 1 base and J by 4 bases, leaving 10 bases between them. The germline V gene has CDR1 LNHNV and CDR2 YYDKDF (reference sequence). CDR3 sequence reads: CATSRGGTPYGYTF. CDR3 nucleotides: TGTGCCACCAGCAGAGGCGGGACCCCCTATGGCTACACCTTC.

This clonotype showed up just a few times. J is TRBJ2-1 and V is TRBV5-5; 8 bases match TRBD1. V was pared by 0 bases and J by 4 bases, with 6 bases of the junction left unmatched. The CDR3 extends over 16 amino acids. The germline V gene has CDR1 SGHKS and CDR2 YYEKEE (reference sequence). The CDR3 region has the DNA TGTGCCAGCAGCTTGGCGGAACAGGGGGTTTACAATGAGCAGTTCTTC. Protein sequence: CASSLAEQGVYNEQFF.

This clonotype is medium-sized in the sample. V and J are TRBV29-1 and TRBJ2-3; D possibly corresponds to TRBD1 (6 bases). CDR1 is SQVTM and CDR2 is ANQGSEA in the germline V gene. Between the trimmed V and J ends, which lost 5 bases and 0 bases, there was a span of 9 bases. The CDR3 has 13 amino acids. The CDR3 reads CSVRQGSTDTQYF. DNA for the CDR3: TGCAGCGTTCGTCAGGGGAGCACAGATACGCAGTATTTT.

By share of the sample, this clonotype is medium-sized (0.01 to 0.1%). The CDR3 reads CASSRGRTYSPLHF. Written as DNA, the CDR3 is TGTGCCAGCAGCCGGGGGAGAACTTATTCACCCCTCCACTTT. The chain has TRBV5-6 and TRBJ1-6; possibly TRBD1 for D (5 bases). Germline V gene sequence: CDR1 SGHDT, CDR2 YYEEEE. The CDR3 has 14 amino acids. Deletions cut 4 bases from V and 8 bases from J, with 13 bases between.

Points on this clonotype: A much larger clone lies a single base off, so this may be a read error. This rearrangement joins TRBV6-6 to TRBJ2-1; D is possibly TRBD1 (6 bases). The CDR3 has 13 residues. Germline V gene lookup returns CDR1 MNHNY and CDR2 SVGAGI (reference sequence). The CDR3 DNA is TGTGCCAACAGTTTCGACAGGTACAATGAGCAGTTCTTC. This sequence encodes CANSFDRYNEQFF.

By share, this clonotype ranks as medium-sized (0.01 to 0.1%). The rearrangement joins TRBV7-2 to TRBJ1-2; no reliable D call. Looked up from germline, CDR1 is SGHTA and CDR2 is FQGNSA. Trimming removed 2 bases at V and 0 bases at J, with 7 bases between. The CDR3 contains 14 residues. The CDR3: CASSLNGANYGYTF. The CDR3 coding sequence is TGTGCCAGCAGCTTAAATGGCGCTAACTATGGCTACACCTTC. Complete variable domain (other parts from reference TRBV7-2 and TRBJ1-2): GAGVSQSPSNKVTEKGKDVELRCDPISGHTALYWYRQSLGQGLEFLIYFQGNSAPDKSGLPSDRFSAERTGGSVSTLTIQRTQQEDSAVYLCASSLNGANYGYTFGSGTRLTVV.

This clonotype has just a few counts. The V call is TRBV7-9, the J call TRBJ1-1, with 7 bases matching TRBD1. Germline assignment: CDR1 SEHNR and CDR2 FQNEAQ (reference sequence). The V gene end was trimmed by 6 bases and the J gene end by 4 bases; junction bases not matched to a gene: 8. The CDR3 consists of 14 residues. The CDR3 region is CASSSQGPSTEAFF. CDR3 nucleotide sequence: TGTGCCAGCAGTTCACAGGGGCCATCCACTGAAGCTTTCTTT.

This clonotype came up many times. The chain combines TRBV6-2 or TRBV6-3 with TRBJ2-3, with 7 bases lining up with TRBD2. Trimming took 6 bases from V and 2 from J; bases not matched to a gene: 14. Germline CDR1 is MNHEY and CDR2 is SVGEGT. CDR3 length equals 17 residues. In DNA, the CDR3 is TGTGCCAGCAGCCTCCTTAGGTCTAGCGGTTACACAGATACGCAGTATTTT. It translates to CASSLLRSSGYTDTQYF.

Comment on this clonotype: It is likely a read error, because the conserved phenylalanine at the end of the CDR3 is missing. The chain recombines TRBV28 with TRBJ1-4; no reliable D call. Germline V gene data show CDR1 as MDHEN and CDR2 as SYDVKM. V dropped 4 bases and J dropped 5 bases, with 14 bases sitting between them. The CDR3 length is 15 residues. DNA of the CDR3: TGTGCCAGCAGTTCCCCCTGGGGAGGGAATGAAAAACTGTTTATT. It is translated as CASSSPWGGNEKLFI.

The rearrangement joins TRBV12-3 or TRBV12-4 to TRBJ1-1; D not certain. The CDR3 is made up of 12 amino acids. Deletions cut 6 bases from V and 5 bases from J, with 10 bases between. The CDR3 DNA is TGTGCCAGCAGGGGGTTAGGTACTGAAGCTTTCTTT. Residues: CASRGLGTEAFF.

In its sample, this clonotype was seen many times. The chain is built from TRBV20-1 and TRBJ2-1; 7 nucleotides agree with TRBD2. The CDR3 has 14 amino acids. The V segment lost 6 bases and the J segment 0 bases; nucleotides outside the gene matches: 5. CDR1 is DFQATT and CDR2 is SNEGSKA in the germline V gene (reference sequence). The CDR3 protein is CSAPRGSSYNEQFF. The CDR3, as DNA: TGCAGTGCACCGCGGGGGAGCTCCTACAATGAGCAGTTCTTC.

This clonotype has a handful of counts. The V gene is TRBV20-1, the J gene TRBJ2-1, with D hard to call. Trimming removed 4 bases from V and 5 bases from J, with 12 bases in between. Looked up from germline, CDR1 is DFQATT and CDR2 is SNEGSKA (reference sequence). This CDR3 comprises 13 residues. CDR3 nucleotide sequence: TGCAGTGCTAAGATTTGGTCGGACAATGAGCAGTTCTTC. It is translated as CSAKIWSDNEQFF.

This clonotype was found many times. The chain couples TRBV14 to TRBJ1-5; TRBD1 is a possible D gene (6 bases). The CDR3 is 14 residues long. The germline V gene has CDR1 SGHDN and CDR2 FVKESK. The germline V and J ends were trimmed by 4 bases and 7 bases, with 14 bases remaining between them. CDR3: CASSPDSSRQPQHF. The CDR3 DNA is TGTGCCAGCAGCCCGGACAGTTCTCGCCAGCCCCAGCATTTT. The full variable domain, with the rest looked up from reference TRBV14 and TRBJ1-5, is EAGVTQFPSHSVIEKGQTVTLRCDPISGHDNLYWYRRVMGKEIKFLLHFVKESKQDESGMPNNRFLAERTGGTYSTLKVQPAELEDSGVYFCASSPDSSRQPQHFGDGTRLSIL.

In its sample, this clonotype is medium-sized. This chain links TRBV6-1 with TRBJ2-7, with 10 bases identical to TRBD1. Looked up from germline, CDR1 is MNHNS and CDR2 is SASEGT. This CDR3 comprises 15 residues. J lost 9 bases, V lost 4 bases, and 12 bases had no gene match. In DNA, the CDR3 is TGTGCCAGCAGTGCCCCGGGACAGGGGATTTTGCGGCAGTACTTC. Translated: CASSAPGQGILRQYF.